A selection of T cell receptor beta chains follows, all from one sample in a study of OX40 agonist ivuxolimab in advanced cancers. Assay: immunoSEQ multiplex PCR; the TCRdb copy retains only in-frame clones and omits some. The data contain 60,000 or so clones, about 79% of them singletons. Specimen: CD4+ or CD8+ T cells sorted from blood, collected in a trial of the OX40 agonist ivuxolimab. The source of these receptors is an adult with an advanced solid tumor such as melanoma, head and neck, liver or kidney cancer. Both conserved end residues are part of each CDR3. The D gene is left open where the match is weak. The size field is filled for only some rows; it gives once, few, many or a size class.

abundance	j_gene	v_gene	d_gene	CDR3aa	CDR3nt
.	TRBJ2-2	TRBV5-1	.	CASSLGVSNTGELFF	TGCGCCAGCAGCTTGGGGGTCTCCAACACCGGGGAGCTGTTTTTT
once	TRBJ1-5	TRBV19	.	CASSIVGQPQHF	TGTGCCAGTAGTATAGTTGGTCAGCCCCAGCATTTT
.	TRBJ2-4	TRBV7-8	.	CASSPQGTLAKNIQYF	TGTGCCAGCAGCCCGCAGGGGACCCTAGCCAAAAACATTCAGTACTTC
once	TRBJ2-7	TRBV18	.	CASSPRQARTVYEQYF	TGTGCCAGCTCACCAAGGCAGGCTAGAACAGTCTACGAGCAGTACTTC
.	TRBJ2-7	TRBV28	TRBD1	CASSLSWDRGRYEQYF	TGTGCCAGCAGTTTATCCTGGGACAGGGGGCGCTACGAGCAGTACTTC
.	TRBJ2-7	TRBV7-6	.	CASSPFQGNSYEQYF	TGTGCCAGCAGCCCATTTCAGGGGAACTCCTACGAGCAGTACTTC
.	TRBJ1-2	TRBV19	.	CASSIGRQGHYGYTF	TGTGCCAGTAGTATCGGTCGGCAGGGTCACTATGGCTACACCTTC
.	TRBJ2-7	TRBV7-8	.	CASSPTNIKGGYEQYF	TGTGCCAGCAGCCCAACAAATATCAAGGGGGGCTACGAGCAGTACTTC
.	TRBJ1-6	TRBV5-4	.	CASSLGSGYNSPLHF	TGTGCCAGCAGCTTGGGAAGCGGGTATAATTCACCCCTCCACTTT
.	TRBJ2-3	TRBV7-8	.	CASSLEGVPRADTQYF	TGTGCCAGCAGCCTCGAAGGGGTCCCTCGGGCAGATACGCAGTATTTT
once	TRBJ1-1	TRBV21-1	.	CASSKGQGAQGTEAFF	TGTGCCAGCAGCAAAGGACAGGGGGCGCAGGGCACTGAAGCTTTCTTT
.	TRBJ2-3	TRBV7-3	.	CASTKRATTDTQYF	TGTGCCAGCACGAAGCGCGCTACCACAGATACGCAGTATTTT
.	TRBJ2-7	TRBV5-6	.	CASSSKTGALVYEQYF	TGTGCCAGCAGCTCGAAGACAGGCGCCCTGGTCTACGAGCAGTACTTC
.	TRBJ2-1	TRBV11-3	.	CASSFGTQHHNEQFF	TGTGCCAGCAGCTTCGGGACCCAGCACCACAATGAGCAGTTCTTC
.	TRBJ2-7	TRBV29-1	.	CSVDFGGTSYF	TGCAGCGTTGACTTTGGCGGTACATCGTACTTC
.	TRBJ2-7	TRBV7-6	.	CASSPAPRGSYEQYF	TGTGCCAGCAGCCCCGCCCCCAGGGGTTCCTACGAGCAGTACTTC
.	TRBJ2-2	TRBV18	.	CAGMTRNAPGELFF	TGTGCCGGAATGACTCGCAATGCCCCCGGGGAGCTGTTTTTT
.	TRBJ2-3	TRBV9	.	CASSVAAKADTQYF	TGTGCCAGCAGCGTAGCCGCTAAAGCAGATACGCAGTATTTT
.	TRBJ1-1	TRBV7-9	.	CASSSLGRRNTEAFF	TGTGCCAGCAGCTCTCTGGGACGGCGAAACACTGAAGCTTTCTTT
.	TRBJ2-1	TRBV5-4	.	CASSLSRVLHNNEQFF	TGTGCCAGCAGCTTGTCCAGGGTTTTGCACAATAATGAGCAGTTCTTC
.	TRBJ2-6	TRBV2	.	CASSPARASGANVLTF	TGTGCCAGCAGCCCCGCGAGGGCCTCTGGGGCCAACGTCCTGACTTTC
.	TRBJ1-6	TRBV7-3	.	CASSLDNSPLHF	TGTGCCAGCAGCTTAGATAATTCACCCCTCCACTTT
.	TRBJ1-3	TRBV9	TRBD1	CASSVATGDGNTIYF	TGTGCCAGCAGCGTAGCGACAGGGGATGGAAACACCATATATTTT
.	TRBJ2-7	TRBV28	.	CASSSGTSSKYEQYF	TGTGCCAGCAGTTCCGGGACCTCATCAAAGTACGAGCAGTACTTC
once	TRBJ2-7	TRBV27	.	CASSLVPGINYEQYF	TGTGCCAGCAGTTTAGTCCCAGGTATAAACTACGAGCAGTACTTC
.	TRBJ2-4	TRBV7-2	TRBD2	CASSPGPGEGNIQYF	TGTGCCAGCAGCCCGGGACCCGGGGAGGGAAACATTCAGTACTTC
.	TRBJ2-6	TRBV4-3	TRBD1	CASSQDRAGTGANVLTF	TGCGCCAGCAGCCAGGACAGGGCCGGGACTGGGGCCAACGTCCTGACTTTC
.	TRBJ1-2	TRBV7-3	.	CASSPSGGYGYTF	TGTGCCAGCAGCCCATCCGGCGGCTATGGCTACACCTTC
.	TRBJ1-2	TRBV6-1	TRBD1	CASSEKVTGTNYGYTF	TGTGCCAGCAGTGAAAAAGTGACAGGGACTAACTATGGCTACACCTTC
once	TRBJ1-1	TRBV5-1	.	CASSAAMNTEAFF	TGCGCCAGCAGTGCAGCGATGAACACTGAAGCTTTCTTT
.	TRBJ1-1	TRBV5-1	.	CASSLARDSRDTEAFF	TGCGCCAGCAGCTTGGCCCGAGACTCTAGGGACACTGAAGCTTTCTTT
.	TRBJ1-3	TRBV9	.	CASSPGGAGNTIYF	TGTGCCAGCAGCCCGGGGGGGGCTGGAAACACCATATATTTT
.	TRBJ2-7	TRBV6-6	.	CASRSPGLYEQYF	TGTGCCAGCCGGTCGCCGGGGTTGTACGAGCAGTACTTC